The clone carrying this T cell receptor beta chain came up many times. Its specificity is not known. Synthesis of cDNA was carried out by template-switch 5'RACE. The reaction used 10-nucleotide random UMIs. TCRdb re-analysed the 5' RACE reads in MiXCR, keeping a single row per CDR3 protein. The table shows fewer than 75,000 distinct CDR3 sequences, with nearly 3.5% occurring only once. The starting material, 2 million PBMCs stored at -80 C, gave rise to the unsorted libraries. The data were taken from a study of neurological immune-mediated disorders. Points from the study as a whole: The highest TCR clonal expansion occurred in HTLV-1-associated myelopathy; multiple sclerosis fell below healthy controls.

V was shortened by 4 bases and J by 0 bases, with 10 bases between the two germline ends. There are 14 residues in the CDR3. The germline V gene encodes CDR1 DFQATT and CDR2 SNEGSKA (reference sequence). The sequence was obtained from a man in his forties or fifties with multiple sclerosis. Material for sequencing was PBMCs. The chain links TRBV20-1 to TRBJ2-1; no clear D gene. CDR3 in DNA: TGCAGTGCTAACGGACGCAGCTCCTACAATGAGCAGTTCTTC. This translates into CSANGRSSYNEQFF.